This is a list of T cell receptor beta chains from one sample in a study of cytomegalovirus exposure and HLA in healthy donors. Measured with immunoSEQ multiplex PCR; TCRdb has only the in-frame clones, and not every one. The sample includes over 150,000 clones, approximately 77% of them seen just once. Sample: PBMCs. These receptors were collected from a male donor in good health and CMV-seropositive. Each CDR3 is given with its conserved first and last residue. The order of the fields is clone size, D gene, J gene, V gene, CDR3 protein, CDR3 DNA. D genes are given only for firm matches. Only some rows state a clone size, as once, few, many or a class for expanded clones.

>-|-|TRBJ1-6|TRBV30
CAWSDARGSSPLHF
TGTGCCTGGAGTGACGCCAGGGGCAGTTCACCCCTCCACTTT
>-|-|TRBJ2-5|TRBV15
CATSSFVGAQGETQYF
TGTGCCACCAGCAGCTTCGTAGGGGCCCAGGGGGAGACCCAGTACTTC
>-|-|TRBJ2-5|TRBV2
CASSGQIQETQYF
TGTGCCAGCAGTGGACAGATCCAAGAGACCCAGTACTTC
>-|-|TRBJ2-1|TRBV10-3
CAISDRGEQFF
TGTGCCATCAGCGACCGGGGTGAGCAGTTCTTC
>once|-|TRBJ2-2|TRBV7-8
CASSLDRTGELFF
TGTGCCAGCAGCTTAGACCGGACCGGGGAGCTGTTTTTT
>-|-|TRBJ1-1|TRBV5-4
CASSFEGVTEAFF
TGTGCCAGCAGCTTCGAGGGCGTCACTGAAGCTTTCTTT
>few|-|TRBJ1-4|TRBV10-3
CAISESGELNEKLFF
TGTGCCATCAGTGAGTCCGGGGAGCTAAATGAAAAACTGTTTTTT
>-|-|TRBJ2-7|TRBV7-9
CASSPDTHYEQYF
TGTGCCAGCAGCCCGGACACGCACTACGAGCAGTACTTC
>-|-|TRBJ1-1|TRBV7-9
CASSFPRDRYTEAFF
TGTGCCAGCAGCTTCCCGCGCGACAGGTACACTGAAGCTTTCTTT
>-|TRBD2|TRBJ2-5|TRBV13
CASSPRGAGGAQTQYF
TGTGCCAGCAGCCCACGCGGGGCGGGGGGCGCACAGACCCAGTACTTC
>-|-|TRBJ1-2|TRBV9
CASSGSENAGGYTF
TGTGCCAGCAGCGGTTCAGAGAACGCGGGGGGCTACACCTTC
>-|TRBD2|TRBJ2-1|TRBV5-6
CASSLVGLANEQFF
TGTGCCAGCAGCTTGGTCGGACTAGCCAATGAGCAGTTCTTC
>-|-|TRBJ1-1|TRBV9
CASSVGSVAEAFF
TGTGCCAGCAGCGTAGGGAGTGTGGCTGAAGCTTTCTTT
>once|-|TRBJ2-5|TRBV19
CASSKGPGIETQYF
TGTGCCAGTAGTAAAGGGCCAGGGATCGAGACCCAGTACTTC
>-|-|TRBJ1-1|TRBV4-3
CASSKDGADTEAFF
TGCGCCAGCAGCAAAGACGGTGCGGACACTGAAGCTTTCTTT
>-|-|TRBJ1-1|TRBV10-3
CAITNTGNTEAFF
TGTGCCATCACGAATACAGGGAACACTGAAGCTTTCTTT
>-|TRBD2|TRBJ2-5|TRBV5-1
CASSPPGGAETQYF
TGCGCCAGCAGCCCCCCGGGGGGGGCGGAGACCCAGTACTTC
>-|-|TRBJ2-6|TRBV11-2
CASSPNSGANVLTF
TGTGCCAGCAGCCCAAACTCTGGGGCCAACGTCCTGACTTTC
>-|TRBD2|TRBJ2-1|TRBV5-4
CASSPVSGGAYNEQFF
TGTGCCAGCAGCCCAGTTAGCGGGGGGGCCTACAATGAGCAGTTCTTC
>-|TRBD1|TRBJ1-5|TRBV19
CASSFSTGYQPQHF
TGTGCCAGTAGTTTTTCGACAGGGTATCAGCCCCAGCATTTT
>-|-|TRBJ1-2|TRBV15
CATSRDLGSKGYGYTF
TGTGCCACCAGCAGAGATCTAGGGAGTAAGGGCTATGGCTACACCTTC
>-|TRBD1|TRBJ2-4|TRBV4-2
CASSQRQGENIQYF
TGTGCCAGCAGCCAACGACAGGGGGAAAACATTCAGTACTTC